The 32 T cell receptor beta chains reported below all come from one sample, sequenced in a study of blood T cell repertoires in COVID-19 (dated by TCRdb to the early 2020s). The library was made by the immunoSEQ multiplex PCR assay. TCRdb holds this immuneACCESS table with in-frame rearrangements only. Some clones are missing; in checked studies, unresolved V genes explain under half, and the rest has no known cause. The sample data list about 200,000 clones, and around four fifths of these were observed just once. Around 0.93% of the sample lies in the top ten. Sequenced input: peripheral blood. The origin of the receptors is a man aged 55 to 69 with COVID-19, enrolled during active disease.

The gene calls are TRBV6-5 and TRBJ1-2; 7 bases agree with TRBD1. The CDR3 loop spans 16 amino acids. J lost 2 bases, V lost 0 bases, and 6 bases had no gene match. Germline lookup yields CDR1 MNHEY and CDR2 SVGAGI. CDR3 region: CASSYSSGTANYGYTF. Written as DNA, the CDR3 is TGTGCCAGCAGTTACTCGTCAGGGACAGCGAACTATGGCTACACCTTC.

The chain uses TRBV5-5 and TRBJ2-3; 7 nucleotides align to TRBD1. V lost 3 bases and J lost 0; bases outside the gene matches: 19. The CDR3 is made up of 20 amino acids. From germline, CDR1 is SGHKS and CDR2 YYEKEE (reference sequence). The CDR3 DNA sequence: TGTGCCAGCAGCTACCGGGACAGCGTGACTACATATACTAGCACAGATACGCAGTATTTT. This sequence encodes CASSYRDSVTTYTSTDTQYF. The entire variable domain, with the rest obtained from reference TRBV5-5 and TRBJ2-3, is as follows: DAGVTQSPTHLIKTRGQQVTLRCSPISGHKSVSWYQQVLGQGPQFIFQYYEKEERGRGNFPDRFSARQFPNYSSELNVNALLLGDSALYLCASSYRDSVTTYTSTDTQYFGPGTRLTVL.

In its sample, this clone was seen a few times. This chain connects TRBV30 to TRBJ2-7; D gene uncertain. Per germline, CDR1 GTSNPN and CDR2 SVGIG (reference sequence). Trimming took off 0 bases at V and 3 bases at J, with 3 bases between the two ends. This CDR3 comprises 11 residues. The CDR3 DNA reads TGTGCCTGGAGTGTCTACTACGAGCAGTACTTC. Protein sequence: CAWSVYYEQYF.

The chain recombines TRBV7-9 with TRBJ2-2; 10 positions agree with TRBD1. V shed 4 bases, J shed 7 bases, and the junction held 12 bases outside the gene matches. This CDR3 comprises 17 residues. Per the germline V gene, CDR1 is SEHNR and CDR2 is FQNEAQ (reference sequence). For the CDR3, the DNA is TGTGCCAGCAGCTACATGCCCGGGACAGGGGTCGTCGGGGAGCTGTTTTTT. Its translation: CASSYMPGTGVVGELFF.

The gene calls are TRBV18 and TRBJ1-4; 9 bases fit TRBD1. This CDR3 is built from 16 residues. The V gene end was trimmed by 3 bases and the J gene end by 3 bases; junction bases not matched to a gene: 5. From germline, CDR1 is KGHSH and CDR2 LQKENI. CDR3: CASSPVTGGSNEKLFF. DNA for the CDR3: TGTGCCAGCTCACCTGTGACAGGGGGATCTAATGAAAAACTGTTTTTT.

The chain has TRBV6-4 and TRBJ1-2; D unresolved. Between the trimmed V and J ends, which lost 5 bases and 5 bases, there was a span of 15 bases. Per the germline V gene, CDR1 is MRHNA and CDR2 is SNTAGT. This CDR3 has 14 amino acids. DNA for the CDR3: TGTGCCAGCAGTTCCGGGCCAGAGGGTTATGGCTACACCTTC. It is translated as CASSSGPEGYGYTF.

This chain uses TRBV5-1 with TRBJ2-1; D is unclear. The germline CDR1 and CDR2 sequences are SGHRS and YFSETQ. CDR3 size: 14 residues. Trimming shortened V by 4 bases and J by 10 bases, and 18 bases separated the two germline ends. As DNA, the CDR3 is TGCGCCAGCAGCCTGGGTTCTGCGATGGTGGAGCAGTTCTTC. This translates into CASSLGSAMVEQFF.

This clone was detected only once. V is TRBV12-3 or TRBV12-4 and J is TRBJ1-5, with a tentative D call TRBD1 (5 bases). CDR3 length: 13 amino acids. V lost 8 bases, J lost 9 bases, and 17 bases lay in between. The CDR3 region has the DNA TGTGCCAGCGATTCGGGGGGGGACGGGCCCCAGCATTTT. It specifies CASDSGGDGPQHF.

The V call is TRBV2, the J call TRBJ1-1, with D maybe TRBD1 (5 bases). The CDR3 is made up of 12 amino acids. Germline V gene data show CDR1 as SNHLY and CDR2 as FYNNEI. V lost 6 bases to trimming and J lost 6 bases, with 11 bases between them. The DNA of the CDR3 is TGTGCCAGCAGGAGGACAACCTCTGAAGCTTTCTTT. This codes for CASRRTTSEAFF. Combining the CDR3 with reference TRBV2 and TRBJ1-1 gives the whole variable domain EPEVTQTPSHQVTQMGQEVILRCVPISNHLYFYWYRQILGQKVEFLVSFYNNEISEKSEIFDDQFSVERPDGSNFTLKIRSTKLEDSAMYFCASRRTTSEAFFGQGTRLTVV.

This clone was detected a few times. The chain has TRBV18 and TRBJ1-2, with D unresolved. Trimming shortened V by 2 bases and J by 5 bases, and 12 bases separated the two germline ends. Germline V gene sequence: CDR1 KGHSH, CDR2 LQKENI. There are 14 residues in the CDR3. The DNA of the CDR3 is TGTGCCAGCTCACCAGATCATGCAGTGTATGGCTACACCTTC. It codes for CASSPDHAVYGYTF.

V and J are TRBV7-8 and TRBJ2-4; a weak D match, TRBD2 (6 bases). Trimming removed 2 bases at V and 2 bases at J, with 10 bases between. CDR3 length equals 15 residues. Germline CDR1 is SGHVS and CDR2 is FQNEAQ. The CDR3 coding sequence is TGTGCCAGCAGCTTAAGCGGCGGGACCAAAAACATTCAGTACTTC. It is translated as CASSLSGGTKNIQYF.

The gene calls are TRBV2 and TRBJ1-2; 10 bases match TRBD1. V was clipped by 8 bases and J by 7 bases; unmatched bases: 7. Germline V gene data show CDR1 as SNHLY and CDR2 as FYNNEI. The CDR3 is 13 residues long. In DNA, the CDR3 is TGTGCCAGCGCGGGACAGGGGTATGCTGGCTACACCTTC. Amino acids: CASAGQGYAGYTF.

The chain uses TRBV28 and TRBJ1-5; D ambiguous. The CDR3 is 14 amino acids. Germline CDR1 is MDHEN and CDR2 is SYDVKM. V was shortened by 7 bases and J by 7 bases, with 17 bases between the two germline ends. The CDR3 region is CASTPPGFGQPQHF. The CDR3 DNA sequence: TGTGCCAGCACTCCTCCGGGGTTTGGCCAGCCCCAGCATTTT.

The chain links TRBV28 to TRBJ1-5; tentatively, D is TRBD1 (6 bases). The CDR3 length is 13 residues. Per germline, CDR1 MDHEN and CDR2 SYDVKM. V lost 6 bases to trimming and J lost 7 bases, with 13 bases between them. In DNA, the CDR3 is TGTGCCAGCAGGAAAGGGGGAAGGCAGCCCCAGCATTTT. It codes for CASRKGGRQPQHF.

This clone appeared a single time. The genes are TRBV7-9 and TRBJ2-7; D uncertain. V lost 9 bases, J lost 2 bases, and 17 bases lay in between. Germline V gene data show CDR1 as SEHNR and CDR2 as FQNEAQ (reference sequence). The CDR3 is made up of 14 amino acids. CDR3 bases: TGTGCCAGTTCCCCTAACTCGAAGCCCTACGAGCAGTACTTC. Protein sequence: CASSPNSKPYEQYF.

The chain links TRBV27 to TRBJ2-2; 9 nucleotides agree with TRBD2. V lost 3 bases, J lost 4 bases, and 3 bases stayed unmatched. The CDR3 contains 15 residues. Germline values: CDR1 MNHEY, CDR2 SMNVEV (reference sequence). In nucleotides, the CDR3 is TGTGCCAGCAGTTTTCTGACTAGCGGCACCGGGGAGCTGTTTTTT. Translated: CASSFLTSGTGELFF.

V is TRBV11-1 and J is TRBJ2-3; D may be TRBD2 (6 bases). This CDR3 comprises 15 residues. CDR1 is SGHAT and CDR2 is FQDESV in the germline V gene (reference sequence). The V and J ends lost 5 bases and 2 bases respectively, with 14 bases between them. CDR3 sequence (DNA): TGTGCCAGCAGCCCCCCCGCGGGACCCACAGATACGCAGTATTTT. Amino acid sequence: CASSPPAGPTDTQYF.

This chain connects TRBV30 to TRBJ1-3, with a possible D match to TRBD1 (5 bases). Germline V gene lookup returns CDR1 GTSNPN and CDR2 SVGIG (reference sequence). The CDR3 loop spans 14 amino acids. V was trimmed by 7 bases and J by 4 bases, leaving 17 bases between them. CDR3 coding DNA: TGTGCCTCCCCGGGGGATCAGTCCGGAAACACCATATATTTT. It is translated as CASPGDQSGNTIYF.

The J gene is TRBJ1-2, the V gene TRBV5-8; D is unclear. Between the trimmed V and J ends, which lost 0 bases and 8 bases, there was a span of 20 bases. This CDR3 has 16 residues. The germline gives CDR1 SGHTS, CDR2 YDEGEE. CDR3 protein: CASSLAGWVDPGGYTF. The CDR3 bases are TGTGCCAGCAGCTTGGCAGGCTGGGTGGACCCGGGGGGCTACACCTTC.

The chain is built from TRBV7-9 and TRBJ2-3, with 9 nucleotides matching TRBD2. This CDR3 has 15 amino acids. Germline V gene sequence: CDR1 SEHNR, CDR2 FQNEAQ (reference sequence). The ends lost 1 base at V and 1 base at J; junction bases unmatched: 0. DNA for the CDR3: TGTGCCAGCAGCTTAGTAGCGGGGGGCACAGATACGCAGTATTTT. Amino acid sequence: CASSLVAGGTDTQYF.

In regard to this clone: This sample also contains other DNA sequences that code for the same CDR3. CDR3 coding DNA: TGCGCCAGCAGCTTGGGAGGGGGAGAGACCCAGTACTTC. Translating gives CASSLGGGETQYF. The chain links TRBV5-1 to TRBJ2-5; a weak D match, TRBD1 (6 bases). Trimming took off 0 bases at V and 4 bases at J, with 7 bases between the two ends. The CDR3 is made up of 13 amino acids. The germline V gene encodes CDR1 SGHRS and CDR2 YFSETQ. The variable domain in full, with the rest retrieved from reference TRBV5-1 and TRBJ2-5, is KAGVTQTPRYLIKTRGQQVTLSCSPISGHRSVSWYQQTPGQGLQFLFEYFSETQRNKGNFPGRFSGRQFSNSRSEMNVSTLELGDSALYLCASSLGGGETQYFGPGTRLLVL.

The J gene is TRBJ1-4, the V gene TRBV6-1; TRBD1 matches 9 bases. The CDR3 has 15 residues. Per the germline V gene, CDR1 is MNHNS and CDR2 is SASEGT. V shed 2 bases and J 4 bases; nucleotides not matched to a gene: 2. The CDR3 bases are TGTGCCAGCAGTGAAACAGGGGGCCTTAATGAAAAACTGTTTTTT. Amino acids: CASSETGGLNEKLFF.

This clone was detected once. CDR3 bases: TGTGCCAGCAGCTCGGGGGACACTGAAGCTTTCTTT. Encoded protein: CASSSGDTEAFF. The rearrangement uses TRBV11-3 and TRBJ1-1; the D gene is possibly TRBD1 (5 bases). V shed 4 bases and J shed 3 bases, with 6 bases lying between them. Per germline, CDR1 SGHNT and CDR2 YENEEA. The CDR3 loop spans 12 amino acids.

The J gene is TRBJ1-4, the V gene TRBV6-5; 9 bases line up with TRBD1. CDR3 size: 14 residues. V was clipped by 6 bases and J by 6 bases; unmatched bases: 5. Germline V CDR1 and CDR2: MNHEY, SVGAGI. This CDR3 is CASRPQGADEKLFF. CDR3 nucleotides: TGTGCCAGCAGACCACAGGGGGCGGATGAAAAACTGTTTTTT.

This chain uses TRBV6-1 with TRBJ1-4, with 11 nucleotides matching TRBD1. Germline loops: CDR1 MNHNS, CDR2 SASEGT. V dropped 3 bases and J dropped 8; count of bases not matched to a gene: 5. The CDR3 is made up of 15 amino acids. The CDR3 region has the DNA TGTGCCAGCAGTGAGGACAGGGGGCGAACGGAAAAACTGTTTTTT. Translated, it gives CASSEDRGRTEKLFF.

The CDR3 coding sequence is TGTGCCAGCAGTTTATCTTCAGTGGGGGCGCTGGGCTACACCTTC. Translating it yields CASSLSSVGALGYTF. The chain carries TRBV27 and TRBJ1-2, with D possibly TRBD1 on 6 matching bases. The CDR3 extends over 15 amino acids. Germline V gene data show CDR1 as MNHEY and CDR2 as SMNVEV (reference sequence). V was shortened by 0 bases and J by 8 bases, with 16 bases between the two germline ends.

V usage is TRBV9 and J usage is TRBJ1-5, with TRBD1 as a possible D gene (6 bases). V was pared by 3 bases and J by 4 bases, with 11 bases between. The CDR3 contains 14 residues. Per the germline V gene, CDR1 is SGDLS and CDR2 is YYNGEE. For the CDR3, the DNA is TGTGCCAGCAGCGAGGGGGAGCCTAATCAGCCCCAGCATTTT. Translating gives CASSEGEPNQPQHF.

This chain uses TRBV4-1 with TRBJ2-3; no firm D call. V lost 2 bases and J lost 0, with 3 bases in between. Germline-derived CDR1 and CDR2 are MGHRA and YSYEKL. The CDR3 runs to 13 residues. In nucleotides, the CDR3 is TGCGCCAGCAGCCAAACAAGCACAGATACGCAGTATTTT. This sequence encodes CASSQTSTDTQYF.

V usage is TRBV15 and J usage is TRBJ1-5, with D tentatively TRBD1 (5 bases). V was cut by 3 bases and J by 6 bases, with 9 bases left in between. Germline loops: CDR1 LNHNV, CDR2 YYDKDF (reference sequence). This CDR3 spans 13 amino acids. CDR3 nucleotides: TGTGCCACCAGCAGGGACATGGGTCAGCCCCAGCATTTT. Protein product: CATSRDMGQPQHF.

The chain carries TRBV18 and TRBJ1-2; perhaps TRBD1 as D (5 bases). The V and J ends lost 3 bases and 3 bases respectively, with 11 bases between them. The CDR3 is made up of 14 amino acids. Germline V lookup: CDR1 KGHSH, CDR2 LQKENI. The DNA of the CDR3 is TGTGCCAGCTCACCCAGCAGGGCCCACTATGGCTACACCTTC. Encoded protein: CASSPSRAHYGYTF.

This rearrangement joins TRBV19 to TRBJ2-2, with 7 nucleotides matching TRBD2. V lost 4 bases to trimming and J lost 3 bases; unmatched junction nucleotides: 5. This CDR3 is built from 15 residues. Germline V gene sequence: CDR1 LNHDA, CDR2 SQIVND (reference sequence). The CDR3 spells CASSKRGGYTGELFF. CDR3 DNA: TGTGCCAGTAGTAAACGGGGAGGGTACACCGGGGAGCTGTTTTTT.

This chain connects TRBV30 to TRBJ2-1; 7 nucleotides align to TRBD1. Germline values: CDR1 GTSNPN, CDR2 SVGIG (reference sequence). Trimming took 3 bases from V and 3 from J; bases not matched to a gene: 5. The CDR3 consists of 14 residues. This chain's CDR3 is CAWSRDSLYNEQFF. CDR3 in DNA: TGTGCCTGGAGCCGGGACAGTCTCTACAATGAGCAGTTCTTC.